This entry features one TCR beta chain sequence. The V gene lost 3 bases and the J gene lost 0 bases, with 7 bases spanning the gap. Per germline, CDR1 DFQATT and CDR2 SNEGSKA (reference sequence). The CDR3 consists of 13 residues. Reverse transcription of about 0.45 to 1 ug RNA was performed with random hexamers. TCRdb fed the immunoSEQ multiplex PCR reads into MiXCR, producing one record per CDR3 protein. The repertoire holds a few hundred thousand distinct CDR3 sequences, with 95% as singletons. The data belong to a study of CD8 T cells in Susac syndrome. Sequenced input: CD4+ T cells from PBMCs. V gene TRBV20-1 combines with J gene TRBJ2-3; D gene unclear. The sequence was collected from a human donor with multiple sclerosis. The CDR3 spells CSASYGSTDTQYF. The DNA of the CDR3 is TGCAGTGCTAGTTACGGTAGCACAGATACGCAGTATTTT.